This T cell receptor (beta chain) was profiled in a study of T cell responses to AZD1222 COVID-19 vaccine. Study-level background: Second-dose schedules of about 4 or about 12 weeks were combined.

Broader study findings: Clonal diversity was possibly underestimated; the donors were predominantly white British and more often female. After two AZD1222 doses, spike-specific TCR breadth and depth rose versus day 0.

TCRdb's table, derived via immunoSEQ multiplex PCR, lists solely in-frame clones and lacks some. The table shows roughly 160,000 clones, with approximately 92% occurring only once. Turning to this clone: Its specificity is unknown.

This sequence was found in an adult in good health. The sequencing here drew on peripheral blood, taken on day 0 of AZD1222 vaccination.

CDR3 DNA: TGCGCCAGCAGCAGCGGGGGTTTGGGGGCCGGGGCCAACGTCCTGACTTTC. It is translated as CASSSGGLGAGANVLTF. The chain couples TRBV5-1 to TRBJ2-6; 8 bases are shared with TRBD2. Trimming at V came to 4 bases and at J to 4 bases, leaving 10 bases not matched to a gene. The germline gives CDR1 SGHRS, CDR2 YFSETQ. This CDR3 has 17 amino acids.